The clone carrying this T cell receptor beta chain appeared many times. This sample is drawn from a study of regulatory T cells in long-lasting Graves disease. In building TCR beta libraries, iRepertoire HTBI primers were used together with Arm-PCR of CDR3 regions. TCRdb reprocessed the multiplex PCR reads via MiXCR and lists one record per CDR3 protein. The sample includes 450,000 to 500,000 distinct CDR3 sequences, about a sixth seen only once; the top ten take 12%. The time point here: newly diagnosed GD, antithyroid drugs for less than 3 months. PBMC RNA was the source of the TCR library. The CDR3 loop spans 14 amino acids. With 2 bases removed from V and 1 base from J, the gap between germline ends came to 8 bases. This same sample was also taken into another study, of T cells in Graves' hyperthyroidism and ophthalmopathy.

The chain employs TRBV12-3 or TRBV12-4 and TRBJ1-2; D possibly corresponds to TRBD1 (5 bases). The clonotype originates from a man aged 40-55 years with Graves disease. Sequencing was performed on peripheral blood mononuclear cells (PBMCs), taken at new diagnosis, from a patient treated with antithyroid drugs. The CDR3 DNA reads TGTGCCAGCAGTTTACGGGGCTTTAACTATGGCTACACCTTC. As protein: CASSLRGFNYGYTF.